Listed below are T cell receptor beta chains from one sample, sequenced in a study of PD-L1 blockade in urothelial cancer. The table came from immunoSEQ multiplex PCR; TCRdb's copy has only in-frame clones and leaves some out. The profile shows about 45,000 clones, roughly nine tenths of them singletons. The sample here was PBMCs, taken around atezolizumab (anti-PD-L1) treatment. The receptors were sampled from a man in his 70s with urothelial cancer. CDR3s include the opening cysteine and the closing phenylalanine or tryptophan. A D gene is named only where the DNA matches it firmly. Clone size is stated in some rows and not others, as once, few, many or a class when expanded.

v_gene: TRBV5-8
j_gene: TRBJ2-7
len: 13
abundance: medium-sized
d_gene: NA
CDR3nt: TGTGCCAGCAGCTTGGGTGGAGGCTACGAGCAGTACTTC
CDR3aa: CASSLGGGYEQYF

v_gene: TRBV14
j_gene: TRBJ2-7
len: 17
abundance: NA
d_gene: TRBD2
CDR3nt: TGTGCCAGCAGCCAACCGCCGACTAGCTTTGCCTCCTACGAGCAGTACTTC
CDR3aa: CASSQPPTSFASYEQYF

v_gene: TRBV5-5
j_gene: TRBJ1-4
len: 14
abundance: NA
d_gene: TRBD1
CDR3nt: TGTGCCAGCAGCGCCGACAGGGGAGGAGAAAAACTGTTTTTT
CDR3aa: CASSADRGGEKLFF

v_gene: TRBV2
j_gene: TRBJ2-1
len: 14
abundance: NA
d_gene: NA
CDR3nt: TGTGCCAGCAGAACAAGGGGGGGTTACAATGAGCAGTTCTTC
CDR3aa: CASRTRGGYNEQFF

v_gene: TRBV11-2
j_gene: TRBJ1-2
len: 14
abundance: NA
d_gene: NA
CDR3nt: TGTGCCAGCAGCCGAACCCAGGGAGGATATGGCTACACCTTC
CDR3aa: CASSRTQGGYGYTF

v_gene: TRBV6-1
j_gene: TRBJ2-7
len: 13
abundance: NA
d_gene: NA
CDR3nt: TGTGCCAGCGCCCCCATCGGAGCGACCGAGCAGTACTTC
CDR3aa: CASAPIGATEQYF

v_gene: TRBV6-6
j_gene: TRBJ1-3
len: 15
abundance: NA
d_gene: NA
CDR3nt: TGTGCCAGCAGTGTCCCCCAGATAACTGGAAACACCATATATTTT
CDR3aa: CASSVPQITGNTIYF

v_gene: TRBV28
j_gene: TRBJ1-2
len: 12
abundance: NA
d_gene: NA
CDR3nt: TGTGCCACTAATGGGGGGGGTTATGGCTACACCTTC
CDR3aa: CATNGGGYGYTF

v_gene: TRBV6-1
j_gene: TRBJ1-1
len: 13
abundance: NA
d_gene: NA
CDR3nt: TGTGCCAGCGAAGCACAGCCGAACACTGAAGCTTTCTTT
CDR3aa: CASEAQPNTEAFF

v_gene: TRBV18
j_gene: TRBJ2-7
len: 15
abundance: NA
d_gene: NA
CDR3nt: TGTGCCAGCTCATTCGGACAGTCGAGCTCCTACGAGCAGTACTTC
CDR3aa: CASSFGQSSSYEQYF

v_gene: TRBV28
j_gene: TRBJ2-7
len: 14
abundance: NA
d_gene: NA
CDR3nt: TGTGCCAGCAGCCCTAGCGTGAGGGCCTACGAGCAGTACTTC
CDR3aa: CASSPSVRAYEQYF

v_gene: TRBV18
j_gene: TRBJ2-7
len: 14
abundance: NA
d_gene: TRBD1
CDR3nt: TGTGCCAGCTCCCTGGACAGGGGGGGCTACGAGCAGTACTTC
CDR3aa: CASSLDRGGYEQYF

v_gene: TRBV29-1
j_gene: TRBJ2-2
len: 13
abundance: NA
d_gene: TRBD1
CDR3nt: TGCAGCGCCCGGGACAGTGGCACCGGGGAGCTGTTTTTT
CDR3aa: CSARDSGTGELFF

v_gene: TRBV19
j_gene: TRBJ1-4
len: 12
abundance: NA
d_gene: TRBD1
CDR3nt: TGTGCCAGTAGTTTCCGGACAGGGAAGCTGTTTTTT
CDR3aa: CASSFRTGKLFF

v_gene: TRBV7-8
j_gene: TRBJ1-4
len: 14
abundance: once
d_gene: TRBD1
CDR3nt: TGTGCCAGCAGCTCGGGACAGCTTAATGAAAAACTGTTTTTT
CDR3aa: CASSSGQLNEKLFF

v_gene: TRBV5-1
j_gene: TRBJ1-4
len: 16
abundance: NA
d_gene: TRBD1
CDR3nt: TGCGCCAGCAGCTTGGGAGGGGGCTTAACTAATGAAAAACTGTTTTTT
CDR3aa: CASSLGGGLTNEKLFF

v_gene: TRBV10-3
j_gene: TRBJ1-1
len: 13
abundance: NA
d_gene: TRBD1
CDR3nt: TGTGCCATCAGTGAGCCGGGACAGGGTGAAGCTTTCTTT
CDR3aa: CAISEPGQGEAFF

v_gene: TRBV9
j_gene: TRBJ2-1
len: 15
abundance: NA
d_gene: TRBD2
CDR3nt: TGTGCCAGCAGCGTAGAGGCGGGAGGAGGGAGTGAGCAGTTCTTC
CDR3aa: CASSVEAGGGSEQFF

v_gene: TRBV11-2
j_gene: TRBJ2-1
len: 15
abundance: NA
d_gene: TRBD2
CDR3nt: TGTGCCAGCAGCCTGATAGCGGGAGTGCACAATGAGCAGTTCTTC
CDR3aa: CASSLIAGVHNEQFF

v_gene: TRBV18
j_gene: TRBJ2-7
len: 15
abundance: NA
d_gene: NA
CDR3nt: TGTGCCAGCTCACCAACCCAGGGGATCGGCGACGAGCAGTACTTC
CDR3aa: CASSPTQGIGDEQYF

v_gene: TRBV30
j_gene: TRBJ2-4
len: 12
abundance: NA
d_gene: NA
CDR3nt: TGTGCCTGGAGTGTAGGGGCAGACATTCAGTACTTC
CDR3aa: CAWSVGADIQYF

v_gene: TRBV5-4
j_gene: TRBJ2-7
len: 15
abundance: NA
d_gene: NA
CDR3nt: TGTGCCAGCAGCATGGGGGAGGCATACTACTTCGAGCAGTACTTC
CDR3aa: CASSMGEAYYFEQYF

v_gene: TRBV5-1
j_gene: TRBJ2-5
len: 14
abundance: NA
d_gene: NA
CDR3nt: TGCGCCAGCAGCTTGGGGTCAGGACAAGAGACCCAGTACTTC
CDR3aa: CASSLGSGQETQYF

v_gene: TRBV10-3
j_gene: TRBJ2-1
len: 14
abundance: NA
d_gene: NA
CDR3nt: TGTGCCATCGGGGCCGGGGGCAGGGGGAATGAGCAGTTCTTC
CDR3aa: CAIGAGGRGNEQFF

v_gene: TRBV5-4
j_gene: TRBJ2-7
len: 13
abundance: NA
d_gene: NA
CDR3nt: TGTGCCAGCAGCGAGGCGACTAGCTACGAGCAGTACTTC
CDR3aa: CASSEATSYEQYF

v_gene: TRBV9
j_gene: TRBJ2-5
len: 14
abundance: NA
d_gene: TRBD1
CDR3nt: TGTGCCAGCAGCGCGCTGGACAGGGAAGAGACCCAGTACTTC
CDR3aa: CASSALDREETQYF

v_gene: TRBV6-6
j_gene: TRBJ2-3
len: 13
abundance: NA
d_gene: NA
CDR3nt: TGTGCCAGCAGTTACGACCCGGGAGATACGCAGTATTTT
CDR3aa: CASSYDPGDTQYF

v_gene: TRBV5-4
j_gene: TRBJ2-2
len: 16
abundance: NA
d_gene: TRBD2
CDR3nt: TGTGCCAGCAGCTTGGGGCTAGCGGGAGACACCGGGGAGCTGTTTTTT
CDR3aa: CASSLGLAGDTGELFF

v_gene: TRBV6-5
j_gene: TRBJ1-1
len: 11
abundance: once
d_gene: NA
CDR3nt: TGTGCCAGCAGTGCACGGAGTAAAGCTTTCTTT
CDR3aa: CASSARSKAFF

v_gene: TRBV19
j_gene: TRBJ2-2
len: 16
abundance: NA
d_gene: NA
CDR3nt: TGTGCCAGTAAGCTTCTAACTAGCACAGACACCGGGGAGCTGTTTTTT
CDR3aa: CASKLLTSTDTGELFF

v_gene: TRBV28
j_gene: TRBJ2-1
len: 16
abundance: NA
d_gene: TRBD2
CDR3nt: TGTGCCAGCAGTTTTTGGACTAGCGGGAGGTTTAATGAGCAGTTCTTC
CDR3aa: CASSFWTSGRFNEQFF

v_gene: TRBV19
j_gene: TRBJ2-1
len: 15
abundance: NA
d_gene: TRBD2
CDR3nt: TGTGCCAGTAGTCCCAGCGGGAGCTCCTACAATGAGCAGTTCTTC
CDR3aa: CASSPSGSSYNEQFF

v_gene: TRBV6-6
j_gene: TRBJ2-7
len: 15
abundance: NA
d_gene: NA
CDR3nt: TGTGCCAGCAGTGGGGGACAGGGACTAGGCTACGAGCAGTACTTC
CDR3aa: CASSGGQGLGYEQYF

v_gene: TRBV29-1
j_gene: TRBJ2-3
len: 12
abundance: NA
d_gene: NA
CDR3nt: TGCAGCGCTTCCAGGAACACAGATACGCAGTATTTT
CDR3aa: CSASRNTDTQYF

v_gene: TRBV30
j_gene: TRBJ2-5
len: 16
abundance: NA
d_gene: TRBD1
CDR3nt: TGTGCCTGGAGTTTAGGGACAGGGGGTGGCCAAGAGACCCAGTACTTC
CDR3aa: CAWSLGTGGGQETQYF

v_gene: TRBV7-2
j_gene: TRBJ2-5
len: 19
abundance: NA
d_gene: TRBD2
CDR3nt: TGTGCCAGCAGACCCAACCGACCGGGACTAGCGGGATGGGGGGAGACCCAGTACTTC
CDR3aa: CASRPNRPGLAGWGETQYF

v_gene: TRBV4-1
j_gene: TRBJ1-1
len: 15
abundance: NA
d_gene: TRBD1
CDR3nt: TGCGCCAGCAGCCAGCATCAGGGGGCGCGCACTGAAGCTTTCTTT
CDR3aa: CASSQHQGARTEAFF

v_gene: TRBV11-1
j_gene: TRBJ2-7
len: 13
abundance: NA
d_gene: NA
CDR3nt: TGTGCCAGCAGCCCGATTAGCTCCTACGAGCAGTACTTC
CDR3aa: CASSPISSYEQYF

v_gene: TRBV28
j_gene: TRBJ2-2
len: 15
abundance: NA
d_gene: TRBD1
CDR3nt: TGTGCCAGCAGTATAGGGGGCGCTGGGTCCGGGGAGCTGTTTTTT
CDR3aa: CASSIGGAGSGELFF

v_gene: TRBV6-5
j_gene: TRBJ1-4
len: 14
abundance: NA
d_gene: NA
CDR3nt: TGTGCCAGCAGTGAAGAGGGAACTAATGAAAAACTGTTTTTT
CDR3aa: CASSEEGTNEKLFF

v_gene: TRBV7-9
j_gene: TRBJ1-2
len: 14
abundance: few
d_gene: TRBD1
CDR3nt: TGTGCCAGCAGCTTATGGTCAGGGGGGAATGGCTACACCTTC
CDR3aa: CASSLWSGGNGYTF

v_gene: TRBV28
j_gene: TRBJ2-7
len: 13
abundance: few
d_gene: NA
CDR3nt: TGTGCCAGCAGTGGGCCCCCGACCTACGAGCAGTACTTC
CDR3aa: CASSGPPTYEQYF

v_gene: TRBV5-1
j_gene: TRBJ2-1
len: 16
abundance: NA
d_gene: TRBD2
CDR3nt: TGCGCCAGCAGCTTGGATGGTAGCGGGAAGTTCAATGAGCAGTTCTTC
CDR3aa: CASSLDGSGKFNEQFF

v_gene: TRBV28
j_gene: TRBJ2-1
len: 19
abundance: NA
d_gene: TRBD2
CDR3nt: TGTGCCAGCAGTCCGTGGACTAGCGGGAGGGGCCGGGGCGACAATGAGCAGTTCTTC
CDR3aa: CASSPWTSGRGRGDNEQFF

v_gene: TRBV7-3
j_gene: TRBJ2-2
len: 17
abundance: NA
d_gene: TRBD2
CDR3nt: TGTGCCAGCAGCTTAAGGAAGTGGGGGGGGAACACCGGGGAGCTGTTTTTT
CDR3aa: CASSLRKWGGNTGELFF

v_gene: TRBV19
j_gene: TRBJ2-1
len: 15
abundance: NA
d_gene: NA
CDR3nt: TGTGCCAGTAGTATTGACGGGAGCTCCTACAATGAGCAGTTCTTC
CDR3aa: CASSIDGSSYNEQFF

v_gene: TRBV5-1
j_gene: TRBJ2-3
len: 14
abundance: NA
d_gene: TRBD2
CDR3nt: TGCGCCACCCAAACCGGACTAGCCGCAGATACGCAGTATTTT
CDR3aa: CATQTGLAADTQYF

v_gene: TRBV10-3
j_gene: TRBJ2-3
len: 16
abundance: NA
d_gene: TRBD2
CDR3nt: TGTGCCATCAGTGAGTCGTTAGCGGGGAGGACAGATACGCAGTATTTT
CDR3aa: CAISESLAGRTDTQYF

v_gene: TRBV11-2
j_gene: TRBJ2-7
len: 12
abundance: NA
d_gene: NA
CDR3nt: TGTGCCAGCAGCCCAAACACCTACGAGCAGTACTTC
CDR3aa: CASSPNTYEQYF

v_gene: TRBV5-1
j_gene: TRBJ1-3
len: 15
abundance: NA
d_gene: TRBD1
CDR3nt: TGCGCCAGCAGCCGGGACAGCGACTCTGGAAACACCATATATTTT
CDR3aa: CASSRDSDSGNTIYF

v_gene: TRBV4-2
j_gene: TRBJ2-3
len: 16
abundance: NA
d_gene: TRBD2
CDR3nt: TGTGCCAGCAGCCAAGGAAGCGGGAGGGCCTCGGATACGCAGTATTTT
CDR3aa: CASSQGSGRASDTQYF

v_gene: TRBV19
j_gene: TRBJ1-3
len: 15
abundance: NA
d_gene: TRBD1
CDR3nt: TGTGCCAGTAAGGACAGGGGGCTCTCTGGAAACACCATATATTTT
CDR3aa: CASKDRGLSGNTIYF

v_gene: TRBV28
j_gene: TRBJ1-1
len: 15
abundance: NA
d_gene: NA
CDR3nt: TGTGCCAGCAGTTTAAGTTACGGGGGTATCACTGAAGCTTTCTTT
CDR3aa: CASSLSYGGITEAFF

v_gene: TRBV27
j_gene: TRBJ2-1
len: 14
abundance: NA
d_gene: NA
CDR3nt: TGTGCCAGCAGACAGGGTTCGGGGAACAATGAGCAGTTCTTC
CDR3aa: CASRQGSGNNEQFF